This T cell receptor beta chain is from a study of identical twins. Trimming pared 2 bases from V and 2 bases from J, leaving 8 bases between. The CDR3 is 13 amino acids. From germline, CDR1 is SQVTM and CDR2 ANQGSEA. One entry per CDR3 protein results from TCRdb running MiXCR on the 5' RACE reads. The sample records under 900,000 distinct CDR3 sequences, 18% being singletons. All donors were healthy, and all were Caucasian. The same data also contributed to another study, on T cells expressing NK-cell markers. As that study records: Sorted T-cell subsets CD3+CD56+NKG2C+, CD3+CD56+NKG2C- and CD3+CD56-NKG2C+ were TCR beta-sequenced.

The receptor's source is a woman younger than 35 in good health. This chain links TRBV29-1 with TRBJ2-3, with D tentatively TRBD1 (5 bases). The material sequenced was PBMCs. CDR3 amino acids: CSVERGHTDTQYF. CDR3 in DNA: TGCAGCGTTGAAAGGGGCCACACAGATACGCAGTATTTT.